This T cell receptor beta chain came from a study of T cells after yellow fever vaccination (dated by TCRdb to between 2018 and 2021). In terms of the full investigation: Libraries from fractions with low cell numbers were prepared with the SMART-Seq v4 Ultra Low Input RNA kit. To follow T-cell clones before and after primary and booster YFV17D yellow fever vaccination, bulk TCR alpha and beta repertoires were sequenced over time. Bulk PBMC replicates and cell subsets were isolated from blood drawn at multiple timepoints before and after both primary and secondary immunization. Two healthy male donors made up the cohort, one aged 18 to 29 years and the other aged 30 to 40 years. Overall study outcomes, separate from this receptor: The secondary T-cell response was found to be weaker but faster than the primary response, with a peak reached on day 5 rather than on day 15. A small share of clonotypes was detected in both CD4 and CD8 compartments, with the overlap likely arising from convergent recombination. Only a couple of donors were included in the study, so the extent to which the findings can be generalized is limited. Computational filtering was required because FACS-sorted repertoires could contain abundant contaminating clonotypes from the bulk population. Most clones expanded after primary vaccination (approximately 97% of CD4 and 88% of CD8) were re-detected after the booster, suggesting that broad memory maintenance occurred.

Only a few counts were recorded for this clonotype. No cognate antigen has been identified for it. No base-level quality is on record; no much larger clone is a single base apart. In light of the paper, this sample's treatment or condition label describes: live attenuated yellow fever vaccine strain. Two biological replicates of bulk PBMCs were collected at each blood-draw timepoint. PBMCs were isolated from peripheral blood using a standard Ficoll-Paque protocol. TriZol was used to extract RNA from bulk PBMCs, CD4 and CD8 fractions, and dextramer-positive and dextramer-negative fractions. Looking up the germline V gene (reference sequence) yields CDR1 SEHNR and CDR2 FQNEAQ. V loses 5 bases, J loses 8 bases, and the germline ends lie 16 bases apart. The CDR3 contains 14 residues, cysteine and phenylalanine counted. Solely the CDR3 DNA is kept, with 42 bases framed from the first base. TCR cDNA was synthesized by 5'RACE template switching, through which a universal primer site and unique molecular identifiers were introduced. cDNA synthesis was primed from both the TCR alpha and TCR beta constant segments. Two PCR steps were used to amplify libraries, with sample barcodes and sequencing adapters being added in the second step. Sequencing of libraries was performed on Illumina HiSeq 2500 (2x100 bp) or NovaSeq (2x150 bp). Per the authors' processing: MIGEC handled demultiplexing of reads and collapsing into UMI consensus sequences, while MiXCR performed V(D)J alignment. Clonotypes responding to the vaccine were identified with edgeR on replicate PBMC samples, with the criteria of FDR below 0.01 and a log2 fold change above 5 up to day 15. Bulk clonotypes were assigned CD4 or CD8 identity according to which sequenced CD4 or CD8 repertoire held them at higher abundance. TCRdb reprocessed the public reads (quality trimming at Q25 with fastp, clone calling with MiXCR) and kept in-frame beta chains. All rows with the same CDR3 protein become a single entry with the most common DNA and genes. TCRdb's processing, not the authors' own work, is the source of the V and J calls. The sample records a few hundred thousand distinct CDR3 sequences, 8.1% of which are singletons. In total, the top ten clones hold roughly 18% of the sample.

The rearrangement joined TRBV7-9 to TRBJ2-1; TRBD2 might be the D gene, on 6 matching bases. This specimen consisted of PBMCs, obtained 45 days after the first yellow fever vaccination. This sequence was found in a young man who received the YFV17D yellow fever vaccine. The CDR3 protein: CASSAVMRGHEQFF. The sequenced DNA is TGTGCCAGCAGCGCCGTGATGCGGGGCCATGAGCAGTTCTTC. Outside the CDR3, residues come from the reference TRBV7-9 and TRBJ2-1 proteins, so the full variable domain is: DTGVSQNPRHKITKRGQNVTFRCDPISEHNRLYWYRQTLGQGPEFLTYFQNEAQLEKSRLLSDRFSAERPKGSFSTLEIQRTEQGDSAMYLCASSAVMRGHEQFFGPGTRLTVL.